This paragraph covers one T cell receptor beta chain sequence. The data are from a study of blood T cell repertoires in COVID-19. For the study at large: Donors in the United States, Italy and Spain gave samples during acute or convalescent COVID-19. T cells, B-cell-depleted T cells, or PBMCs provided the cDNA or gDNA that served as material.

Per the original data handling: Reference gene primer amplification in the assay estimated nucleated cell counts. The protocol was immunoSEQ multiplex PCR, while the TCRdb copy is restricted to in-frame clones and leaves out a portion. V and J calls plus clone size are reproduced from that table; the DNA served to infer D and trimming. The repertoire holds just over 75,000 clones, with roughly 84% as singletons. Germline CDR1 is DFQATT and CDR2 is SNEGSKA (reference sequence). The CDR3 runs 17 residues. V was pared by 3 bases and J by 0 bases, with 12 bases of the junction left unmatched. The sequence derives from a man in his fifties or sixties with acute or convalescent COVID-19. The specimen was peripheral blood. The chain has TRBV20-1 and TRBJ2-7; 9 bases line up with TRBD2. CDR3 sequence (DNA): TGCAGTGCTAGTGGGGCACAGGATAGCGGGAGCTCCTACGAGCAGTACTTC. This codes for CSASGAQDSGSSYEQYF.